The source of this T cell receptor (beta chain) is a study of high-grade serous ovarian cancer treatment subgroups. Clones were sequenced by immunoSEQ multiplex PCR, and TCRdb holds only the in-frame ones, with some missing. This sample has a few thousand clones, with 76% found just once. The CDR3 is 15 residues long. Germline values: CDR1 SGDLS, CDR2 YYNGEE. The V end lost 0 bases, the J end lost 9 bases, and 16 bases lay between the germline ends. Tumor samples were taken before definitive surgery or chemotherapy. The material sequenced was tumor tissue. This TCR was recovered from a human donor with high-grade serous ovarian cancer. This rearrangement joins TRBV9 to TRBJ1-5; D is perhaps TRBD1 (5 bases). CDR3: CASSVGDGDLGPQHF. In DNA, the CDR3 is TGTGCCAGCAGCGTAGGGGACGGGGACTTGGGGCCCCAGCATTTT.